The 20 T cell receptor beta chains listed next were all sequenced from one sample in a study of blood T cell repertoires in COVID-19. Using immunoSEQ multiplex PCR, the repertoire was profiled, and TCRdb retains in-frame clones only, with some absent. This table holds under 250,000 clones, around 80% found once. Sequencing was performed on peripheral blood. Receptor source: a man aged 45 to 65 with active or convalescent COVID-19.

The chain uses TRBV23-1 and TRBJ1-4, with 8 bases aligning to TRBD1. TRBV23-1 is an ORF, and what it does is uncertain. Trimming removed 3 bases from V and 8 bases from J; junction bases left unmatched: 5. The CDR3 runs 14 residues. The CDR3 here is CASSQGQVREKLFF. As DNA, the CDR3 is TGCGCCAGCAGTCAGGGACAGGTGAGGGAAAAACTGTTTTTT.

This chain links TRBV10-3 with TRBJ2-7, with 7 bases matching TRBD1. The trim removed 3 bases at V and 0 bases at J, leaving 8 bases unmatched. Germline-derived CDR1 and CDR2 are ENHRY and SYGVKD. This CDR3 contains 16 residues. The CDR3 spells CAISDGTVLSSYEQYF. As DNA, the CDR3 is TGTGCCATCAGTGATGGGACAGTTCTGAGCTCCTACGAGCAGTACTTC.

The V call is TRBV7-2, the J call TRBJ2-5, with a tentative D call TRBD1 (5 bases). This CDR3 is built from 18 residues. Germline assignment: CDR1 SGHTA and CDR2 FQGNSA. Trimming stripped 5 bases from V and 1 base from J, with 23 bases between. CDR3 bases: TGTGCCAGCAGCGGACAAGGTGTACCCGATCTAACCCAAGAGACCCAGTACTTC. This codes for CASSGQGVPDLTQETQYF.

This chain connects TRBV6-5 to TRBJ2-3; 7 positions match TRBD2. CDR1 is MNHEY, CDR2 SVGAGI, per germline. CDR3 size: 15 residues. The J segment lost 4 bases and the V segment lost 2 bases, leaving 6 bases of the junction unmatched. The CDR3 sequence is CASSYRGLDPDTQYF. CDR3 coding DNA: TGTGCCAGCAGTTACCGCGGACTAGATCCAGATACGCAGTATTTT.

A note on this clone: The identical CDR3 is also encoded by other nucleotide sequences in the sample. The V call is TRBV24-1, the J call TRBJ2-1; 8 bases align to TRBD2. V lost 3 bases to trimming and J lost 3 bases; unmatched junction nucleotides: 6. The CDR3 is 16 residues long. Germline CDR1 is KGHDR and CDR2 is SFDVKD. The CDR3 nucleotides read TGTGCCACCAGTGATCCTACTAGCGGAAACTACAATGAGCAGTTCTTC. It is translated as CATSDPTSGNYNEQFF.

The chain recombines TRBV30 with TRBJ1-3; D might be TRBD1 (6 bases). V lost 2 bases and J lost 3, with 11 bases in between. Germline CDR1 is GTSNPN and CDR2 is SVGIG (reference sequence). The length of the CDR3 is 14 residues. As DNA, the CDR3 is TGTGCCTGGAGTACAGGGTTTGTTGGAAACACCATATATTTT. It is translated as CAWSTGFVGNTIYF.

This clone was seen once. This rearrangement joins TRBV11-2 to TRBJ2-7; 7 bases fit TRBD1. This CDR3 has 15 residues. Germline V gene data show CDR1 as SGHAT and CDR2 as FQNNGV. V lost 5 bases, J lost 4 bases, and 11 bases stayed unmatched. In DNA, the CDR3 is TGTGCCAGCAGCACCGGGACAGACCGACCTTACGAGCAGTACGTC. It is translated as CASSTGTDRPYEQYV.

In DNA form, the CDR3 reads TGTGCCAGCAGCCTTGACAGTTTCAGCTCTGGAAACACCATATATTTT. Protein: CASSLDSFSSGNTIYF. The rearrangement joins TRBV3-1 (or the pseudogene TRBV3-2) to TRBJ1-3; TRBD1 might be the D (5 bases). Looked up from germline, CDR1 is LGHDT and CDR2 is YNNKEL (reference sequence). Trimming cost V 4 bases and J 0 bases, with 13 bases left between them. This CDR3 spans 16 amino acids.

The chain links TRBV9 to TRBJ1-5, with no clear D. V lost 3 bases and J 0 bases, leaving 7 bases between the germline ends. The V gene's germline CDR1 is SGDLS and CDR2 YYNGEE. The CDR3 length is 14 residues. The CDR3: CASSAGISNQPQHF. Written as DNA, the CDR3 is TGTGCCAGCAGCGCCGGGATTAGCAATCAGCCCCAGCATTTT.

The rearrangement joins TRBV5-1 to TRBJ1-2; a possible D gene is TRBD1 (5 bases). The CDR3 is 14 amino acids. V was trimmed by 5 bases and J by 4 bases, leaving 15 bases between them. Germline values: CDR1 SGHRS, CDR2 YFSETQ. CDR3 in amino acids: CASRPSDTAYGYTF. CDR3 in DNA: TGCGCCAGCAGACCCTCGGACACGGCCTATGGCTACACCTTC.

A note on this clone: Compared with germline, one end of the junction differs, possibly owing to a read error. This chain connects TRBV7-7 to TRBJ1-5; TRBD1 aligns across 8 bases. Germline values: CDR1 SSHAT, CDR2 FNYEAQ (reference sequence). CDR3 length equals 20 residues. The CDR3 DNA is TGTGCTAGCAGCCTAGGGGGGACAGGACTTACAATCTATAGCAATCAGCCCCAGCATTTT. Translation gives CASSLGGTGLTIYSNQPQHF.

The genes are TRBV7-2 and TRBJ2-5, with D maybe TRBD1 (6 bases). The length of the CDR3 is 14 residues. Deletions cut 7 bases from V and 2 bases from J, with 14 bases between. Germline CDR1 and CDR2: SGHTA and FQGNSA. The DNA of the CDR3 is TGTGCCAGCAACAGGGACGGCCGGCAAGAGACCCAGTACTTC. Protein sequence: CASNRDGRQETQYF.

The chain recombines TRBV4-1 with TRBJ1-4; TRBD1 matches at 9 bases. The CDR3 length is 15 residues. With 6 bases clipped from V and 8 bases from J, the junction kept 10 bases outside the gene matches. Germline V gene lookup returns CDR1 MGHRA and CDR2 YSYEKL. CDR3 protein: CASRPGTGPGEKLFF. The CDR3, as DNA: TGCGCCAGCAGACCCGGGACAGGGCCGGGGGAAAAACTGTTTTTT.

The chain has TRBV19 and TRBJ2-4, with 7 nucleotides matching TRBD2. V lost 7 bases to trimming and J lost 7 bases; unmatched junction nucleotides: 16. From germline, CDR1 is LNHDA and CDR2 SQIVND (reference sequence). The CDR3 is made up of 16 amino acids. Here the CDR3 DNA reads TGTGCCAGTAATACCCCTTCGGCGGGAGTAGGTAACATTCAGTACTTC. It is translated as CASNTPSAGVGNIQYF.

The chain joins TRBV7-2 to TRBJ2-5; TRBD2 matches 8 bases. V shed 5 bases, J shed 1 base, and the junction held 12 bases outside the gene matches. The CDR3 totals 17 residues. Germline V gene data show CDR1 as SGHTA and CDR2 as FQGNSA. CDR3 coding DNA: TGTGCCAGCAGCCCAGGGACTAGATTGGGTCCCCAAGAGACCCAGTACTTC. This sequence encodes CASSPGTRLGPQETQYF.

This rearrangement joins TRBV7-8 to TRBJ2-7; D may be TRBD1 (6 bases). CDR3 length: 17 amino acids. Germline CDR1 and CDR2: SGHVS and FQNEAQ. V was trimmed by 1 base and J by 2 bases, leaving 18 bases between them. This CDR3 reads CASSLGGKGDRAYEQYV. The CDR3 bases are TGTGCCAGCAGCTTAGGGGGGAAGGGGGACCGAGCCTACGAGCAGTACGTC.

V gene TRBV4-1 combines with J gene TRBJ2-7; 12 bases map to TRBD1. With V trimmed by 3 bases and J by 6 bases, 6 bases remained unmatched. Germline values: CDR1 MGHRA, CDR2 YSYEKL. The CDR3 totals 15 residues. CDR3 nucleotides: TGCGCCAGCAGCCAGGGACAGGGGGCGAGGGGCGAGCAGTACTTC. Amino acid sequence: CASSQGQGARGEQYF.

This clone was picked up a small number of times. The chain has TRBV7-2 and TRBJ1-6, with a possible D match to TRBD1 (6 bases). This CDR3 region has 15 residues. The V gene's germline CDR1 is SGHTA and CDR2 FQGNSA. Between the trimmed V and J ends, which lost 1 base and 7 bases, there was a span of 11 bases. DNA for the CDR3: TGTGCCAGCAGCTTAGGACAGGTCGCCAATTCACCCCTCCACTTT. Translating gives CASSLGQVANSPLHF.

The chain is built from TRBV20-1 and TRBJ1-2, with 7 bases lining up with TRBD1. Germline loops: CDR1 DFQATT, CDR2 SNEGSKA (reference sequence). CDR3 length: 12 residues. J gave up 8 bases and V 4 bases, and 7 bases lay outside the gene matches. CDR3 nucleotides: TGCAGTGCTATTGAGGGGGCGGACGGCTACACCTTC. Translating it yields CSAIEGADGYTF.

This clone has just one count. The chain combines TRBV27 with TRBJ1-2, with 10 bases lining up with TRBD1. Per the germline V gene, CDR1 is MNHEY and CDR2 is SMNVEV (reference sequence). Germline trimming cut 7 bases from V and 8 bases from J; bases unmatched to any gene: 10. CDR3 size: 14 residues. The CDR3, as DNA: TGTGCCAGCAAATCCGGGACAGGGGCACGAGGCTACACCTTC. Translation: CASKSGTGARGYTF.